Listed below are T cell receptor beta chains from one sample, sequenced in a study of blood T cells in healthy people across ages. MiXCR, applied by TCRdb to the 5' RACE reads, yields one record per CDR3 protein. The data contain about 1.4 million distinct CDR3 sequences, 59% of them seen just once; the ten biggest clones take up 5% to 7%. Sequencing was performed on blood. Source of these receptors: a man aged 18 to 30 in good health. CDR3s include the opening cysteine and the closing phenylalanine or tryptophan. D genes are given only for firm matches. Size values are once, few and many counts, or a class for expanded clones, and some rows have none.

d_gene,j_gene,abundance,v_gene,len,CDR3aa,CDR3nt
NA,TRBJ1-6,few,TRBV6-1,18,CASGGDNLRSSYNSPLHF,TGTGCCAGCGGAGGGGACAACCTTAGGAGCTCCTATAATTCACCCCTCCACTTT
NA,TRBJ2-6,NA,TRBV28,17,CASSLEGADSGANVLTF,TGTGCCAGCAGTTTGGAGGGGGCGGACTCTGGGGCCAACGTCCTGACTTTC
TRBD2,TRBJ2-3,few,TRBV11-1,14,CASSPGLALDTQYF,TGTGCCAGCAGCCCGGGACTAGCCCTAGATACGCAGTATTTT
NA,TRBJ1-2,once,TRBV7-9,14,CASSTSVSYYGYTF,TGTGCCAGCAGCACCAGTGTGAGTTACTATGGCTACACCTTC
NA,TRBJ2-5,once,TRBV5-1,16,CASSLAPGEGRETQYF,TGCGCCAGCAGCTTGGCCCCCGGCGAGGGACGAGAGACCCAGTACTTC
NA,TRBJ2-7,many,TRBV29-1,14,CSVEKGHQPYEQYF,TGCAGCGTTGAAAAGGGTCACCAGCCCTACGAGCAGTACTTC
TRBD2,TRBJ2-4,NA,TRBV4-1,15,CASSPTGGSNNEQYF,TGCGCCAGCAGCCCAACGGGAGGGTCAAACAATGAGCAGTACTTC
NA,TRBJ2-7,NA,TRBV27,15,CASSLAGADSYEQYF,TGTGCCAGCAGTTTAGCGGGCGCAGACTCCTACGAGCAGTACTTC
NA,TRBJ1-1,NA,TRBV6-5,13,CASSYSIGLEAFF,TGTGCCAGCAGTTACTCGATTGGTCTTGAAGCTTTCTTT
NA,TRBJ2-1,once,TRBV29-1,16,CSVEGYELAGLDEQFF,TGCAGCGTTGAAGGGTACGAGTTGGCAGGGTTGGATGAGCAGTTCTTC
TRBD2,TRBJ2-1,few,TRBV27,13,CATGLAVYNEQFF,TGTGCCACGGGACTAGCGGTGTACAATGAGCAGTTCTTC
TRBD1,TRBJ2-1,NA,TRBV6-6,16,CASSTPWQGAYNEQFF,TGTGCCAGCAGTACCCCTTGGCAGGGGGCCTACAATGAGCAGTTCTTC
TRBD1,TRBJ1-5,NA,TRBV27,14,CASSPGQFGQPQHF,TGTGCCAGCAGTCCGGGACAGTTTGGTCAGCCCCAGCATTTT
NA,TRBJ1-2,few,TRBV4-3,14,CASSPLVGGGGYTF,TGCGCCAGCAGCCCGCTGGTCGGGGGCGGTGGCTACACCTTC
NA,TRBJ2-7,few,TRBV10-3,12,CAISERDNEQYF,TGTGCCATCAGTGAGAGGGATAACGAGCAGTACTTC
NA,TRBJ2-7,NA,TRBV28,14,CASSLWVRGDEQYF,TGTGCCAGCAGTTTATGGGTCAGGGGGGACGAGCAGTACTTC
TRBD1,TRBJ2-1,NA,TRBV14,14,CASSRTGGRYEQFF,TGTGCCAGCAGCCGGACAGGGGGTCGATATGAGCAGTTCTTC
NA,TRBJ2-3,few,TRBV12-5,12,CASGRGPDTQYF,TGTGCTAGTGGCCGAGGTCCAGATACGCAGTATTTT
NA,TRBJ2-5,NA,TRBV9,14,CASSALEAQETQYF,TGTGCCAGCAGCGCCCTCGAGGCCCAAGAGACCCAGTACTTC
TRBD2,TRBJ2-5,NA,TRBV18,18,CASSTYSSGRSSQETQYF,TGTGCCAGCTCTACCTATTCTAGCGGGAGGTCCTCCCAAGAGACCCAGTACTTC
TRBD2,TRBJ2-7,NA,TRBV15,14,CATSAGTTYNEQYF,TGTGCCACCAGCGCAGGGACTACCTACAATGAGCAGTACTTC
TRBD2,TRBJ2-1,once,TRBV20-1,14,CSASKLAGSHEQFF,TGCAGTGCTAGTAAGCTAGCGGGGAGCCATGAGCAGTTCTTC
TRBD1,TRBJ1-4,NA,TRBV7-8,14,CASSTGQASEKLFF,TGTGCCAGCAGCACAGGACAGGCGAGCGAAAAACTGTTTTTT
NA,TRBJ1-1,NA,TRBV6-1,16,CASSEALRVGYTEAFF,TGTGCCAGCAGTGAAGCGTTGAGGGTCGGGTACACTGAAGCTTTCTTT
NA,TRBJ1-2,once,TRBV6-5,15,CASSTYLQGPYGYTF,TGTGCCAGCAGCACCTACCTACAGGGCCCCTATGGCTACACCTTC
NA,TRBJ1-2,once,TRBV4-1,13,CAISQEDSRGYTF,TGCGCCATCAGCCAAGAAGACAGCCGGGGCTACACCTTC
NA,TRBJ2-7,many,TRBV27,11,CASSGYYEQYF,TGTGCCAGCAGCGGCTACTACGAGCAGTACTTC
NA,TRBJ2-7,NA,TRBV11-3,14,CASSPSPASYEQYF,TGTGCCAGCAGCCCCAGTCCCGCCTCCTACGAGCAGTACTTC
NA,TRBJ2-2,few,TRBV4-2,12,CASSHPGGELFF,TGTGCCAGCAGCCACCCCGGCGGGGAGCTGTTTTTT
NA,TRBJ2-5,NA,TRBV20-1,15,CSARGVEGTLYGQYF,TGCAGTGCTAGGGGGGTGGAGGGGACACTCTACGGGCAGTACTTC
TRBD1,TRBJ2-1,few,TRBV6-5,15,CASSYSRQGYNEQFF,TGTGCCAGCAGTTACTCCCGACAGGGCTACAATGAGCAGTTCTTC
TRBD1,TRBJ1-2,NA,TRBV6-2/TRBV6-3,13,CASTLQGDRGYTF,TGTGCCAGCACCCTACAGGGGGACCGAGGCTACACCTTC
NA,TRBJ2-1,NA,TRBV4-3,15,CASSQDGGGANEQFF,TGCGCCAGCAGCCAAGATGGTGGGGGGGCTAATGAGCAGTTCTTC
TRBD2,TRBJ2-2,few,TRBV5-5,14,CASSTGLAVGELFF,TGTGCCAGCAGCACCGGACTAGCGGTCGGGGAGCTGTTTTTT
TRBD1,TRBJ1-6,few,TRBV5-1,15,CASSLLGQKNSPLHF,TGCGCCAGCAGCTTGCTGGGACAGAAAAATTCACCCCTCCACTTT
NA,TRBJ1-2,few,TRBV5-1,14,CASSSPGLGSGYTF,TGCGCCAGCAGCTCGCCGGGCCTTGGGTCTGGCTACACCTTC
TRBD1,TRBJ2-3,NA,TRBV20-1,16,CSARTPGTGTTDTQYF,TGCAGTGCTAGGACTCCCGGGACAGGGACGACAGATACGCAGTATTTT
TRBD2,TRBJ2-3,NA,TRBV5-6,16,CASSLTSGRSTDTQYF,TGTGCCAGCAGCTTGACTAGCGGTCGGAGCACAGATACGCAGTATTTT
TRBD1,TRBJ2-3,NA,TRBV7-9,17,CASRNNPTGGDTDTQYF,TGTGCCAGCAGGAACAACCCGACAGGGGGAGACACAGATACGCAGTATTTT
TRBD2,TRBJ2-1,NA,TRBV5-6,14,CASSLPGLGNEQFF,TGTGCCAGCAGCTTGCCGGGACTAGGGAATGAGCAGTTCTTC
NA,TRBJ2-1,many,TRBV6-5,11,CASSYGNEQFF,TGTGCCAGCAGTTATGGGAATGAGCAGTTCTTC
TRBD1,TRBJ1-2,NA,TRBV7-9,14,CASSGSTGEYGYTF,TGTGCCAGCAGCGGATCGACAGGGGAGTATGGCTACACCTTC
NA,TRBJ2-7,NA,TRBV30,15,CAWSVSLVDHYEQYF,TGTGCCTGGAGTGTTAGCCTAGTCGATCACTACGAGCAGTACTTC
NA,TRBJ2-5,NA,TRBV5-5,12,CASSHPGRTQYF,TGTGCCAGCAGCCACCCCGGGAGGACCCAGTACTTC
NA,TRBJ2-3,NA,TRBV6-6,15,CASRDTRVSTDTQYF,TGTGCCAGCAGGGACACACGCGTTAGCACAGATACGCAGTATTTT